This is a list of T cell receptor beta chains from one sample in a study of control samples from healthy donors and cancer patients. Measured with immunoSEQ multiplex PCR; TCRdb has only the in-frame clones, and not every one. Here the sample spans just over 150,000 clones, more than 85% being singletons. Source material: blood. The source is a man in his fifties in good health. CDR3s include the opening cysteine and the closing phenylalanine or tryptophan. D genes are given only for firm matches. Some rows mark clone size as missing; the rest say once, few, many or name a class of expanded clone.

.	TRBV5-8	.	TRBJ2-6	CASSLTGSGSGANVLTF	TGTGCCAGCAGCTTGACAGGGTCGGGATCTGGGGCCAACGTCCTGACTTTC
.	TRBV28	TRBD2	TRBJ2-7	CAAAGLAGRTAYEQYF	TGTGCCGCTGCGGGACTAGCGGGTCGTACGGCCTACGAGCAGTACTTC
.	TRBV28	.	TRBJ2-7	CASSSLVSGGPYEQYF	TGTGCCAGCAGTTCCTTAGTTTCCGGAGGGCCCTACGAGCAGTACTTC
once	TRBV18	.	TRBJ2-3	CASSPSTDTQYF	TGTGCCAGCTCACCAAGCACAGATACGCAGTATTTT
.	TRBV12-3/TRBV12-4	.	TRBJ1-3	CASSLADVAIYF	TGTGCCAGCAGTTTAGCCGACGTTGCCATATATTTT
.	TRBV27	TRBD1	TRBJ1-5	CASSFSRQGASNQPQHF	TGTGCCAGCAGTTTTTCTAGACAGGGGGCGAGTAATCAGCCCCAGCATTTT
.	TRBV5-1	.	TRBJ2-2	CASSQTVMGGELFF	TGCGCCAGCAGCCAGACAGTCATGGGCGGGGAGCTGTTTTTT
.	TRBV6-2/TRBV6-3	TRBD2	TRBJ2-7	CASSRLAATYEQYF	TGTGCCAGCAGTAGACTAGCGGCAACCTACGAGCAGTACTTC
.	TRBV5-4	.	TRBJ2-4	CASRAGTGDRPQYF	TGTGCCAGCAGGGCCGGGACGGGGGATCGCCCTCAGTACTTC
.	TRBV19	.	TRBJ2-1	CASSIETYNEQFF	TGTGCCAGTAGTATAGAGACCTACAATGAGCAGTTCTTC
once	TRBV6-5	.	TRBJ2-7	CASKGQTYEQYF	TGTGCCAGCAAGGGCCAGACCTACGAGCAGTACTTC
.	TRBV3-1/TRBV3-2	.	TRBJ2-2	CASSQGQRTRFTGELFF	TGTGCCAGCAGCCAAGGGCAGCGGACCCGTTTTACCGGGGAGCTGTTTTTT
once	TRBV7-2	.	TRBJ2-7	CASSLATRKHEQYF	TGTGCCAGCAGCTTGGCGACGAGAAAACACGAGCAGTACTTC
.	TRBV11-2	.	TRBJ2-2	CASTTKGHYGANTGELFF	TGTGCCAGCACCACTAAGGGCCACTACGGGGCGAACACCGGGGAGCTGTTTTTT
.	TRBV5-4	.	TRBJ1-1	CAGSTLGTEAFF	TGTGCCGGCTCGACCCTGGGCACTGAAGCTTTCTTT
.	TRBV6-6	TRBD1	TRBJ2-1	CASRQDRGSYNEQFF	TGTGCCAGCAGGCAAGACAGGGGCTCCTACAATGAGCAGTTCTTC
.	TRBV5-5	TRBD1	TRBJ2-1	CASSPGDRGRYNEQFF	TGTGCCAGCAGCCCGGGGGACAGGGGGCGATACAATGAGCAGTTCTTC
.	TRBV10-1	TRBD2	TRBJ2-5	CASSEMIAGARETQYF	TGCGCCAGCAGTGAAATGATAGCGGGAGCCCGAGAGACCCAGTACTTC
.	TRBV29-1	.	TRBJ2-7	CSVVPGGRIEQYF	TGCAGCGTTGTACCAGGCGGTCGGATAGAGCAGTACTTC
once	TRBV3-1/TRBV3-2	TRBD1	TRBJ2-7	CASRGTGGYEQYF	TGTGCCAGCAGAGGGACAGGGGGGTACGAGCAGTACTTC
.	TRBV3-1/TRBV3-2	TRBD1	TRBJ2-1	CASTPQVGTGVGGVVF	TGTGCCAGCACACCACAGGTCGGGACAGGGGTTGGCGGGGTGGTCTTC
.	TRBV28	.	TRBJ2-1	CASSSTGSSYNEQFF	TGTGCCAGCAGTTCCACCGGGAGCTCCTACAATGAGCAGTTCTTC
.	TRBV18	TRBD1	TRBJ2-7	CASSRDRGHSYEQYF	TGTGCCAGCTCGCGGGACAGGGGCCACTCCTACGAGCAGTACTTC
.	TRBV5-8	TRBD1	TRBJ1-1	CASSRGQAEAFF	TGTGCCAGCAGCCGGGGACAGGCGGAAGCTTTCTTT
.	TRBV5-1	TRBD2	TRBJ2-7	CASSSGGREPRGEQYF	TGCGCCAGCAGCTCGGGGGGGCGGGAGCCCCGAGGGGAGCAGTACTTC
.	TRBV4-1	.	TRBJ2-1	CASSHSKGGRSYNEQFF	TGCGCCAGCAGCCACTCCAAGGGGGGGAGATCCTACAATGAGCAGTTCTTC
.	TRBV4-1	.	TRBJ1-5	CASSQEGGISNQPQHF	TGCGCCAGCAGCCAAGAAGGGGGAATAAGCAATCAGCCCCAGCATTTT
.	TRBV5-6	.	TRBJ1-2	CASSLAGWGDGYTF	TGTGCCAGCAGCTTGGCCGGTTGGGGGGATGGCTACACCTTC
.	TRBV5-1	TRBD2	TRBJ2-1	CASSLSPLAGVLNEQFF	TGCGCCAGCAGCTTAAGCCCACTAGCGGGAGTATTGAATGAGCAGTTCTTC
.	TRBV6-1	.	TRBJ1-1	CASSERVGSEAFF	TGTGCCAGCAGTGAAAGAGTCGGGTCTGAAGCTTTCTTT
.	TRBV27	.	TRBJ1-2	CASRIGANYGYTF	TGTGCCAGCAGAATCGGGGCTAACTATGGCTACACCTTC
.	TRBV7-9	.	TRBJ2-3	CASSPQGGTDTQYF	TGTGCCAGCAGCCCCCAGGGTGGCACAGATACGCAGTATTTT
.	TRBV18	.	TRBJ2-1	CASSPRIDEQFF	TGTGCCAGCTCACCCAGGATTGATGAGCAGTTCTTC
.	TRBV30	.	TRBJ1-1	CAWRERGLTEAFF	TGTGCCTGGAGGGAACGGGGTCTCACTGAAGCTTTCTTT
.	TRBV29-1	.	TRBJ2-6	CSVGDGSSGANVLTF	TGCAGCGTTGGCGACGGTAGCTCTGGGGCCAACGTCCTGACTTTC
.	TRBV2	.	TRBJ1-5	CASRGAAGGQPQHF	TGTGCCAGCAGGGGCGCCGCGGGGGGTCAGCCCCAGCATTTT
.	TRBV6-1	.	TRBJ1-3	CASTNQGLSGNTIYF	TGTGCCAGCACCAATCAGGGGCTCTCTGGAAACACCATATATTTT
.	TRBV2	.	TRBJ1-4	CASSVGAREKLFF	TGTGCCAGCAGTGTTGGGGCGAGAGAAAAACTGTTTTTT
.	TRBV28	.	TRBJ2-1	CASRPRGASTLGNEQFF	TGTGCCAGCAGACCCCGGGGAGCGAGTACCCTGGGCAATGAGCAGTTCTTC
.	TRBV12-2	.	TRBJ2-1	CASRLAGTSVYNEQFF	TGTGCAAGTCGCTTAGCGGGGACTAGCGTCTACAATGAGCAGTTCTTC
few	TRBV3-1/TRBV3-2	.	TRBJ1-1	CASSQEGSAAFF	TGTGCCAGCAGCCAAGAAGGATCGGCAGCTTTCTTT
.	TRBV6-5	.	TRBJ2-5	CASSYSVRAETQYF	TGTGCCAGCAGTTACTCTGTCAGGGCGGAGACCCAGTACTTC
.	TRBV10-3	.	TRBJ1-1	CAIIQGPVFTEAFF	TGTGCCATCATACAGGGCCCCGTATTCACTGAAGCTTTCTTT
.	TRBV9	.	TRBJ2-3	CASSVDRSTDTQYF	TGTGCCAGCAGCGTAGACCGGAGCACAGATACGCAGTATTTT
.	TRBV28	.	TRBJ1-5	CATLWGASNQPQHF	TGTGCCACCCTTTGGGGGGCTAGCAATCAGCCCCAGCATTTT
.	TRBV28	TRBD1	TRBJ1-3	CASSSDGTGGNTIYF	TGTGCCAGCAGCTCTGACGGGACAGGGGGGAACACCATATATTTT
.	TRBV5-5	.	TRBJ1-5	CASSFGWRSKGNQPQHF	TGTGCCAGCAGCTTTGGGTGGCGATCCAAGGGCAATCAGCCCCAGCATTTT
.	TRBV3-1/TRBV3-2	.	TRBJ2-3	CASSQAPGAQGSTDTQYF	TGTGCCAGCAGCCAAGCCCCCGGAGCCCAGGGGAGCACAGATACGCAGTATTTT
few	TRBV3-1/TRBV3-2	.	TRBJ1-1	CASSQGGAIEAFF	TGTGCCAGCAGCCAAGGAGGGGCGATTGAAGCTTTCTTT
few	TRBV28	.	TRBJ2-2	CASSLLRMGLNTGELFF	TGTGCCAGCAGTCTCCTTAGGATGGGGCTTAACACCGGGGAGCTGTTTTTT
.	TRBV4-1	.	TRBJ2-7	CASRHGPSYEQYF	TGCGCCAGCAGGCACGGGCCGTCCTACGAGCAGTACTTC
.	TRBV11-2	.	TRBJ2-7	CASSPQGYEQYF	TGTGCCAGCAGCCCGCAGGGCTACGAGCAGTACTTC
.	TRBV5-1	TRBD1	TRBJ1-2	CASSSTAGQGSGYTF	TGCGCCAGCAGCTCTACCGCGGGACAGGGGTCTGGCTACACCTTC
.	TRBV5-6	.	TRBJ1-1	CASSLVQAEAFF	TGTGCCAGCAGCTTGGTGCAGGCTGAAGCTTTCTTT
.	TRBV5-1	.	TRBJ2-3	CASSLDRPDTQYF	TGCGCCAGCAGCTTGGACCGGCCAGATACGCAGTATTTT
.	TRBV28	.	TRBJ2-1	CASSFGGRHSYNEQFF	TGTGCCAGCAGTTTTGGAGGGAGGCATTCCTACAATGAGCAGTTCTTC
.	TRBV5-6	.	TRBJ2-7	CASSLIGEQYF	TGTGCCAGCAGCTTGATTGGCGAGCAGTACTTC
.	TRBV29-1	.	TRBJ2-7	CSVEVSAASYEQYF	TGCAGCGTTGAAGTGTCGGCGGCCTCCTACGAGCAGTACTTC
.	TRBV14	.	TRBJ2-1	CASSKWGPFEQFF	TGTGCCAGCAGCAAGTGGGGGCCTTTTGAGCAGTTCTTC
.	TRBV10-2	.	TRBJ1-6	CASSESINSPLHF	TGCGCCAGCAGTGAGTCTATTAATTCACCCCTCCACTTT